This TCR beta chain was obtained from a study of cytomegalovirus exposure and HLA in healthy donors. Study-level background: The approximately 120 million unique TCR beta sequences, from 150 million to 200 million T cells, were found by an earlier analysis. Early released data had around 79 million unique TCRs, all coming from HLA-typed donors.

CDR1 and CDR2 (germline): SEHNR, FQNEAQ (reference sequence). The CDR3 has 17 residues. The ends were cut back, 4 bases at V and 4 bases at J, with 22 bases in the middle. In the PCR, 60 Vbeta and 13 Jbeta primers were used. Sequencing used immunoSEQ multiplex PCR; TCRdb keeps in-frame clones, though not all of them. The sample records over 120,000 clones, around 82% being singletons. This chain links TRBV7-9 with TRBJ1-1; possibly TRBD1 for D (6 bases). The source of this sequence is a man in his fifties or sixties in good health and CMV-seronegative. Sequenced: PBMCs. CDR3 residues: CASSSPPTGIRTTEAFF. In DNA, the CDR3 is TGTGCCAGCAGCTCGCCCCCGACAGGAATTAGGACCACTGAAGCTTTCTTT.